The clone carrying this T cell receptor (beta chain) came up once. This sample is part of a study of blood T cell repertoires in COVID-19. Study in general: COVID-19 samples collected from the United States, Italy and Spain covered acute and convalescent phases. In each case, the material was cDNA or gDNA derived from T cells, B-cell-depleted T cells, or PBMCs.

Methods used by the authors: Reference gene primer amplification gave nucleated cell count estimates. Profiled with immunoSEQ multiplex PCR; TCRdb holds only in-frame clones, not every one. That table is the source of V, J and clone size, and D and trimming were worked out from the DNA. The sample carries fewer than 70,000 clones, about nine tenths recorded once. The sequence was collected from a man over 45 with active COVID-19. Sequenced material: peripheral blood.

The CDR3 protein is CASTRLAGVSTDTQYF. The CDR3 DNA is TGTGCCAGCACGAGGCTAGCGGGGGTGAGCACAGATACGCAGTATTTT. This chain joins TRBV6-8 and TRBJ2-3, with 10 bases identical to TRBD2. With 7 bases clipped from V and 0 bases from J, the junction kept 7 bases outside the gene matches. The CDR3 length is 16 residues. The germline gives CDR1 MNHGY, CDR2 SAAAGT.